The clone carrying this TCR beta chain came up a few times. Its matching antigen is unknown. This specimen comes from a study of cytomegalovirus exposure and HLA in healthy donors. Findings and caveats of the study: A later analysis reportedly identified an Asian-associated ancestry cluster as carrying fewer N-insertions than the roughly 720-donor mean. The authors judged a highly shared variant cluster likely a sequencing artifact. According to reports, the classifier identified cytomegalovirus status with high specificity and sensitivity.

Per the germline V gene, CDR1 is MGHRA and CDR2 is YSYEKL. The CDR3 is made up of 17 amino acids. Trimming cost V 3 bases and J 3 bases, with 19 bases left between them. The PCR made use of 60 Vbeta and 13 Jbeta primers. The table came from immunoSEQ multiplex PCR; TCRdb's copy has only in-frame clones and leaves some out. The data contain over 120,000 clones, 60% to 75% of them seen just once; the ten biggest clones take up more than 6.5%. The origin of this receptor is a man aged 30 to 45 in good health and CMV-seronegative. Sequencing was done on a sample of PBMCs. V and J are TRBV4-1 and TRBJ2-3; D might be TRBD1 (6 bases). The CDR3 sequence: CASSQGRLGDTTDTQYF. The CDR3 coding sequence is TGCGCCAGCAGCCAGGGTCGTCTCGGGGACACAACAGATACGCAGTATTTT.